Below are 27 T cell receptor beta chains sequenced from a single sample in a study of cytotoxic CD8 clonotypes in ibrutinib-treated CLL. Measured with immunoSEQ multiplex PCR; TCRdb has only the in-frame clones, and not every one. This table holds tens of thousands of clones, 69% found once. Source: PBMCs, taken after 12 months of ibrutinib treatment. Every receptor here comes from a human donor with chronic lymphocytic leukemia.

This clone was picked up a small number of times. The chain uses TRBV7-3 and TRBJ2-5, with 8 bases lining up with TRBD2. Germline trimming cut 1 base from V and 5 bases from J; bases unmatched to any gene: 6. The length of the CDR3 is 15 residues. The germline gives CDR1 SGHTA, CDR2 FQGTGA. The CDR3 DNA is TGTGCCAGCAGCTTAAATGGACTAGCCGGGGAGACCCAGTACTTC. Protein sequence: CASSLNGLAGETQYF.

Only a few counts were recorded for this clone. V and J are TRBV19 and TRBJ2-7, with D hard to call. Trimming cost V 6 bases and J 4 bases, with 19 bases left between them. Germline assignment: CDR1 LNHDA and CDR2 SQIVND (reference sequence). CDR3 length: 15 residues. The CDR3 here is CASSRSSGSLYEQYF. DNA for the CDR3: TGTGCCAGTAGCCGATCGTCCGGCTCCCTTTACGAGCAGTACTTC.

The genes are TRBV7-9 and TRBJ1-1, with 7 bases matching TRBD1. V lost 3 bases and J lost 3; bases outside the gene matches: 7. Germline values: CDR1 SEHNR, CDR2 FQNEAQ (reference sequence). The CDR3 consists of 15 residues. The CDR3 reads CASSFRGVEDTEAFF. In DNA, the CDR3 is TGTGCCAGCAGCTTCAGGGGGGTAGAGGACACTGAAGCTTTCTTT.

On this clone: At one of its ends the junction is not consistent with the germline gene, which may arise from a read error. This specimen includes other DNA sequences encoding the same CDR3. The chain combines TRBV7-7 with TRBJ1-1; D ambiguous. Looked up from germline, CDR1 is SSHAT and CDR2 is FNYEAQ (reference sequence). The length of the CDR3 is 13 residues. Here the CDR3 DNA reads TGTGCTAGCAGCTTAGCAGGGAACACTGAAGCTTTCTTT. This encodes CASSLAGNTEAFF.

V and J are TRBV7-2 and TRBJ1-2, with D possibly TRBD1 on 6 matching bases. Germline V gives CDR1 SGHTA, CDR2 FQGNSA. The length of the CDR3 is 15 residues. V was pared by 2 bases and J by 8 bases, with 18 bases between. As DNA, the CDR3 is TGTGCCAGCAGCTTAAGTCATGGACAGTTAGACGGCTACACCTTC. Residues: CASSLSHGQLDGYTF.

This rearrangement joins TRBV19 to TRBJ1-2, with 7 bases matching TRBD1. The V segment lost 4 bases and the J segment 4 bases; nucleotides outside the gene matches: 6. This CDR3 comprises 14 residues. The germline CDR1 and CDR2 sequences are LNHDA and SQIVND (reference sequence). This CDR3 reads CASSNPGTVYGYTF. The CDR3 nucleotides read TGTGCCAGTAGTAACCCGGGGACAGTCTATGGCTACACCTTC.

The chain has TRBV5-6 and TRBJ2-7; 8 positions agree with TRBD2. With V trimmed by 4 bases and J by 2 bases, 8 bases remained unmatched. Germline assignment: CDR1 SGHDT and CDR2 YYEEEE. The CDR3 extends over 15 amino acids. In nucleotides, the CDR3 is TGTGCCAGCAGCCCTCTTGCGGGGGGAACCTACGAGCAGTACTTC. Amino acid sequence: CASSPLAGGTYEQYF.

The V and J genes are TRBV6-6 and TRBJ2-7, with 7 bases identical to TRBD1. Germline values: CDR1 MNHNY, CDR2 SVGAGI (reference sequence). Losses at the gene ends were 8 bases for V and 4 bases for J; bases not matched to a gene: 8. This CDR3 contains 13 residues. CDR3 nucleotides: TGTGCCAGCGAGGGACAGACCCAATACGAGCAGTACTTC. Translating it yields CASEGQTQYEQYF.

V and J are TRBV5-1 and TRBJ1-2; weak D call: TRBD1 (5 bases). Germline V gives CDR1 SGHRS, CDR2 YFSETQ. The CDR3 loop spans 16 amino acids. The V end was cut by 0 bases, the J end by 3 bases, with 15 bases between. The CDR3: CASSLALAGRDYGYTF. CDR3 DNA sequence: TGCGCCAGCAGCTTGGCCCTGGCAGGGCGAGACTATGGCTACACCTTC. Using reference TRBV5-1 and TRBJ1-2 for the parts outside the CDR3, the full variable domain is KAGVTQTPRYLIKTRGQQVTLSCSPISGHRSVSWYQQTPGQGLQFLFEYFSETQRNKGNFPGRFSGRQFSNSRSEMNVSTLELGDSALYLCASSLALAGRDYGYTFGSGTRLTVV.

The chain uses TRBV6-6 and TRBJ2-7, with D hard to call. CDR3 length: 15 residues. V shed 0 bases and J shed 3 bases, with 12 bases lying between them. CDR1 and CDR2 (germline): MNHNY, SVGAGI (reference sequence). CDR3 nucleotides: TGTGCCAGCAGTTACTCGTTAGTAAGGGACTACGAGCAGTACTTC. Translation: CASSYSLVRDYEQYF.

This clone was seen a handful of times. DNA for the CDR3: TGTGCCAGCAGCCTCTGGGGGAACACTGAAGCTTTCTTT. This encodes CASSLWGNTEAFF. The chain employs TRBV11-2 and TRBJ1-1; D is ambiguous. From germline, CDR1 is SGHAT and CDR2 FQNNGV. The germline V and J ends were trimmed by 5 bases and 1 base, with 8 bases remaining between them. The CDR3 length is 13 residues.

The rearrangement joins TRBV5-8 to TRBJ2-6; 11 positions match TRBD1. Losses at the gene ends were 4 bases for V and 2 bases for J; bases not matched to a gene: 5. Per germline, CDR1 SGHTS and CDR2 YDEGEE. This CDR3 has 17 residues. As DNA, the CDR3 is TGTGCCAGCAGCACGGACAGGGGGCAAGCTGGGGCCAACGTCCTGACTTTC. This encodes CASSTDRGQAGANVLTF.

The V call is TRBV5-8, the J call TRBJ2-1; D is unresolved. Trimming removed 0 bases at V and 7 bases at J, with 8 bases between. Per germline, CDR1 SGHTS and CDR2 YDEGEE. This CDR3 is built from 13 residues. The CDR3 DNA reads as TGTGCCAGCAGCTTGGCCGGGCTGAATGAGCAGTTCTTC. As protein: CASSLAGLNEQFF.

This clone has more than one count but fewer than ten. This chain joins TRBV11-2 and TRBJ2-2; D is perhaps TRBD1 (6 bases). The CDR3 spans 16 residues. V shed 1 base and J shed 0 bases, with 9 bases lying between them. Germline CDR1 is SGHAT and CDR2 is FQNNGV. The CDR3 reads CASSLVTGPNTGELFF. The CDR3, as DNA: TGTGCCAGCAGCTTAGTGACAGGACCGAACACCGGGGAGCTGTTTTTT.

This chain joins TRBV14 and TRBJ1-2; the D is unclear. Germline V CDR1 and CDR2: SGHDN, FVKESK. CDR3 length: 14 amino acids. V gave up 0 bases and J gave up 4 bases, with 9 bases separating them. The CDR3 sequence: CASSQDITSYGYTF. DNA for the CDR3: TGTGCCAGCAGCCAAGATATTACCAGCTATGGCTACACCTTC.

This clone was seen a single time. The chain has TRBV6-5 and TRBJ2-7; D remains unclear. The CDR3 sequence is 13 residues long. V lost 6 bases to trimming and J lost 1 base, with 10 bases between them. Germline CDR1 is MNHEY and CDR2 is SVGAGI. The CDR3 coding sequence is TGTGCCAGCAGCCGGGCCGGGTCCTACGAGCAGTACTTC. It translates to CASSRAGSYEQYF.

The sample holds a few counts of this clone. The J gene is TRBJ1-1, the V gene TRBV6-4; D perhaps matches TRBD1 (5 bases). The V gene lost 5 bases and the J gene lost 12 bases, with 16 bases spanning the gap. The germline V gene encodes CDR1 MRHNA and CDR2 SNTAGT. The CDR3 runs to 12 residues. CDR3 in amino acids: CASSTLRDLTFF. CDR3 in DNA: TGTGCCAGCAGTACCCTCCGGGACTTGACTTTCTTT.

V is TRBV5-8 and J is TRBJ1-3; 8 nucleotides line up with TRBD1. The CDR3 is 13 residues long. CDR1 and CDR2 (germline): SGHTS, YDEGEE. V lost 6 bases, J lost 4 bases, and 3 bases stayed unmatched. The CDR3 sequence: CASTDRVGNTIYF. For the CDR3, the DNA is TGTGCCAGCACGGACAGGGTCGGAAACACCATATATTTT.

The chain combines TRBV5-1 with TRBJ1-1; 7 nucleotides line up with TRBD1. The V gene's germline CDR1 is SGHRS and CDR2 YFSETQ. The trim removed 4 bases at V and 1 base at J, leaving 7 bases unmatched. There are 15 residues in the CDR3. CDR3 in amino acids: CASSGQPGGNTEAFF. CDR3 nucleotide sequence: TGCGCCAGCAGCGGACAGCCAGGGGGGAACACTGAAGCTTTCTTT.

The chain combines TRBV7-8 with TRBJ1-5; no clear D. CDR1 and CDR2 from the germline V gene are SGHVS and FQNEAQ. CDR3 length: 19 residues. Trimming cost V 2 bases and J 1 base, with 21 bases left between them. DNA for the CDR3: TGTGCCAGCAGCTTAAGGAGGCACCTCAACTCGGCAAGCAATCAGCCCCAGCATTTT. Its translation is CASSLRRHLNSASNQPQHF.

V usage is TRBV27 and J usage is TRBJ2-7; D might be TRBD2 (6 bases). This CDR3 is built from 15 residues. Trimming left V 9 bases short and J 2 bases short, with 20 bases between. The germline gives CDR1 MNHEY, CDR2 SMNVEV (reference sequence). The CDR3 loop is CASQIRTGLPYEQYF. The CDR3 DNA sequence: TGTGCCAGTCAAATCCGGACGGGACTTCCCTACGAGCAGTACTTC.

This clone was seen once. The J gene is TRBJ2-2, the V gene TRBV6-1; D gene unclear. The CDR3 runs 13 residues. The germline V gene has CDR1 MNHNS and CDR2 SASEGT. V was clipped by 5 bases and J by 4 bases, with 8 bases between them. As DNA, the CDR3 is TGTGCCAGCAGTCACAGAGGCACCGGGGAGCTGTTTTTT. This codes for CASSHRGTGELFF.

This sequence joins TRBV28 and TRBJ1-2; D is possibly TRBD1 (5 bases). V lost 4 bases, J lost 8 bases, and 26 bases lay in between. The CDR3 runs 17 residues. The germline CDR1 and CDR2 sequences are MDHEN and SYDVKM. The CDR3 coding sequence is TGTGCCAGCAGTTCTCTCCTTTCCGGGGCCGTACCAGGGGGCTACACCTTC. The encoded protein is CASSSLLSGAVPGGYTF.

A remark on this clone: A read error may account for a junction end that differs from germline. The rearrangement uses TRBV7-7 and TRBJ2-1, with TRBD1 identical over 11 bases. This CDR3 is built from 15 residues. Looked up from germline, CDR1 is SSHAT and CDR2 is FNYEAQ (reference sequence). CDR3 sequence (DNA): TGTGCTAGCAGCTCCGGGGACAGGGGGACGGGTGAGCAGTTCTTC. It yields the protein CASSSGDRGTGEQFF.

The gene calls are TRBV27 and TRBJ1-6; 9 bases map to TRBD1. J lost 6 bases, V lost 6 bases, and 6 bases had no gene match. CDR3 length: 15 residues. The germline CDR1 and CDR2 sequences are MNHEY and SMNVEV (reference sequence). CDR3: CASSRTGVGNSPLHF. In DNA, the CDR3 is TGTGCCAGCAGCCGGACAGGGGTCGGTAATTCACCCCTCCACTTT.

V gene TRBV4-1 combines with J gene TRBJ2-1; weak D call: TRBD1 (5 bases). Trimming took off 4 bases at V and 4 bases at J, with 11 bases between the two ends. The CDR3 length is 14 residues. The germline V gene encodes CDR1 MGHRA and CDR2 YSYEKL. As DNA, the CDR3 is TGCGCCAGCAGCCCACCTCAGGGATACAATGAGCAGTTCTTC. It yields the protein CASSPPQGYNEQFF.

J is TRBJ2-3 and V is TRBV6-5, with 10 bases that match TRBD1. CDR1 is MNHEY, CDR2 SVGAGI, per germline. The CDR3 length is 16 residues. The J segment lost 1 base and the V segment lost 4 bases, leaving 5 bases of the junction unmatched. This CDR3 reads CASSFIGTGGTDTQYF. For the CDR3, the DNA is TGTGCCAGCAGTTTCATCGGGACAGGGGGCACAGATACGCAGTATTTT.